Below, 21 T cell receptor beta chains from the same sample are listed, as sequenced in a study of shared clonotypes between healthy human individuals. Profiling relied on immunoSEQ multiplex PCR, and the TCRdb table lists in-frame clones only, not all of them. This sample has 2 million to 2.5 million clones, with 85% to 95% found just once. Sequencing was done on a sample of naive CD4+ T cells from PBMCs. Subset indicated: CD45RA+ positively selected. The receptors were gathered from a man between 18 and 35 years old in good health. Some clones in this sample may be carry-over from other donors' samples.

A remark on this clone: The identical CDR3 is also encoded by other nucleotide sequences in the sample. This chain joins TRBV6-6 and TRBJ2-7; 8 bases agree with TRBD1. J gave up 4 bases and V 5 bases, and 7 bases lay outside the gene matches. Germline CDR1 and CDR2: MNHNY and SVGAGI (reference sequence). This CDR3 spans 14 amino acids. Here the CDR3 DNA reads TGTGCCAGCAGTACAGGACAGGGTAGTTACGAGCAGTACTTC. It translates to CASSTGQGSYEQYF.

This clone was seen more than once but under ten times. The chain uses TRBV29-1 and TRBJ1-1; TRBD1 matches at 7 bases. V dropped 3 bases and J dropped 4; count of bases not matched to a gene: 5. This CDR3 is built from 13 residues. The germline V gene has CDR1 SQVTM and CDR2 ANQGSEA. For the CDR3, the DNA is TGCAGCGTTGAGTTAGGGGGCACCACTGAAGCTTTCTTT. It is translated as CSVELGGTTEAFF.

The chain links TRBV2 to TRBJ1-6, with 11 nucleotides matching TRBD1. Germline loops: CDR1 SNHLY, CDR2 FYNNEI. The trim removed 8 bases at V and 7 bases at J, leaving 7 bases unmatched. The CDR3 extends over 15 amino acids. CDR3 sequence (DNA): TGTGCCAGCGGAAAAAGGACAGGGGGCAATTCACCCCTCCACTTT. Translating gives CASGKRTGGNSPLHF.

The chain uses TRBV15 and TRBJ1-5; TRBD1 is a possible D gene (6 bases). CDR3 length equals 15 residues. Germline V gene data show CDR1 as LNHNV and CDR2 as YYDKDF (reference sequence). The V end lost 4 bases, the J end lost 2 bases, and 12 bases lay between the germline ends. The CDR3 region has the DNA TGTGCCACCAGCATCCGGACAGCGGGCAATCAGCCCCAGCATTTT. Its translation is CATSIRTAGNQPQHF. Using reference TRBV15 and TRBJ1-5 for the parts outside the CDR3, the full variable domain is DAMVIQNPRYQVTQFGKPVTLSCSQTLNHNVMYWYQQKSSQAPKLLFHYYDKDFNNEADTPDNFQSRRPNTSFCFLDIRSPGLGDTAMYLCATSIRTAGNQPQHFGDGTRLSIL.

This clone was seen a single time. Additional DNA sequences in this sample encode the identical CDR3. This rearrangement joins TRBV18 to TRBJ2-5, with D uncertain. V lost 2 bases and J 1 base, leaving 5 bases between the germline ends. The CDR3 has 13 residues. Germline assignment: CDR1 KGHSH and CDR2 LQKENI. The DNA of the CDR3 is TGTGCCAGCTCACCAGGCAGCCAAGAGACCCAGTACTTC. Protein: CASSPGSQETQYF.

The chain links TRBV6-1 to TRBJ2-7; D uncertain. The CDR3 contains 11 residues. Germline V gives CDR1 MNHNS, CDR2 SASEGT. Trimming took 8 bases from V and 7 from J, leaving 12 bases between them. DNA of the CDR3: TGTGCCAGCCGGACGGCTACAGAGCAGTACTTC. This gives the protein CASRTATEQYF.

The CDR3 region has the DNA TGTGCCAGCAGCGTTATGACAGGGGCTGGAAACACCATATATTTT. It yields the protein CASSVMTGAGNTIYF. V is TRBV9 and J is TRBJ1-3, with 8 bases fitting TRBD1. Unmatched junction bases numbered 3, after V lost 2 bases and J lost 2 bases. The V gene's germline CDR1 is SGDLS and CDR2 YYNGEE. The CDR3 totals 15 residues.

V usage is TRBV7-2 and J usage is TRBJ2-3, with D possibly matching TRBD1 (5 bases). The CDR3 is 14 amino acids. Trimming took off 5 bases at V and 2 bases at J, with 11 bases between the two ends. Germline V CDR1 and CDR2: SGHTA, FQGNSA. The CDR3 sequence: CASSPRQHTDTQYF. DNA for the CDR3: TGTGCCAGCAGCCCCCGACAGCACACAGATACGCAGTATTTT.

This rearrangement joins TRBV2 to TRBJ2-7, with 9 bases fitting TRBD1. There are 14 residues in the CDR3. V shed 4 bases and J 7 bases; nucleotides not matched to a gene: 8. Per the germline V gene, CDR1 is SNHLY and CDR2 is FYNNEI. The CDR3 bases are TGTGCCAGCAGTGTAACGGGACAGGGAGAAGAGCAGTACTTC. Amino acids: CASSVTGQGEEQYF.

V and J are TRBV30 and TRBJ2-6, with D unclear. CDR3 size: 16 residues. The V gene's germline CDR1 is GTSNPN and CDR2 SVGIG (reference sequence). V lost 0 bases and J 0 bases, leaving 9 bases between the germline ends. The CDR3 DNA follows: TGTGCCTGGAGTGTAATTAGTGGCTCTGGGGCCAACGTCCTGACTTTC. This translates into CAWSVISGSGANVLTF.

The V and J genes are TRBV6-5 and TRBJ1-1; D call uncertain. The germline gives CDR1 MNHEY, CDR2 SVGAGI. Trimming removed 8 bases from V and 4 bases from J, with 14 bases in between. CDR3 length: 13 amino acids. Written as DNA, the CDR3 is TGTGCCAGCGCCGACAATCTGGGCACTGAAGCTTTCTTT. Amino acid sequence: CASADNLGTEAFF.

J is TRBJ2-7 and V is TRBV19; D unclear. V was clipped by 5 bases and J by 0 bases, with 14 bases between them. Germline V gene sequence: CDR1 LNHDA, CDR2 SQIVND (reference sequence). The CDR3 covers 15 residues. CDR3 in DNA: TGTGCCAGTAGTTCCTTTCTATGGGCCTCCTACGAGCAGTACTTC. It codes for CASSSFLWASYEQYF.

The V and J genes are TRBV7-9 and TRBJ1-6; maybe TRBD1 (6 bases). CDR3 length equals 14 residues. The V end lost 3 bases, the J end lost 9 bases, and 12 bases lay between the germline ends. The germline CDR1 and CDR2 sequences are SEHNR and FQNEAQ (reference sequence). The CDR3 bases are TGTGCCAGCAGCTTGGCAGGGGAGCCTTCACCCCTCCACTTT. It specifies CASSLAGEPSPLHF.

This chain connects TRBV19 to TRBJ1-5, with D possibly being TRBD1 (5 bases). This CDR3 is built from 14 residues. CDR1 is LNHDA, CDR2 SQIVND, per germline (reference sequence). Trimming took off 7 bases at V and 1 base at J, with 11 bases between the two ends. This chain's CDR3 is CASTGTSSNQPQHF. DNA for the CDR3: TGTGCCAGTACCGGGACGTCAAGCAATCAGCCCCAGCATTTT.

This clone was detected once. This CDR3 reads CASSGSTFTDTQYF. The CDR3 nucleotides are TGCGCCAGCAGCGGTTCCACTTTCACAGATACGCAGTATTTT. The chain links TRBV5-1 to TRBJ2-3; D not certain. The CDR3 is 14 residues long. The germline CDR1 and CDR2 sequences are SGHRS and YFSETQ. V shed 4 bases and J shed 2 bases, with 11 bases lying between them.

The chain has TRBV5-4 and TRBJ2-5, with D maybe TRBD2 (5 bases). V was cut by 0 bases and J by 4 bases, with 13 bases left in between. The germline CDR1 and CDR2 sequences are SGHNT and YYREEE (reference sequence). The CDR3 loop spans 15 amino acids. The CDR3 loop is CASSLASGSGETQYF. In nucleotides, the CDR3 is TGTGCCAGCAGCTTGGCCTCGGGATCCGGAGAGACCCAGTACTTC.

The rearrangement links TRBV7-2 to TRBJ2-7; 9 bases match TRBD2. The junction had 5 bases not matched to a gene; V was cut back by 2 bases and J by 6 bases. CDR1 is SGHTA, CDR2 FQGNSA, per germline. This CDR3 is built from 14 residues. The CDR3 sequence is CASSLIAGVSEQYF. For the CDR3, the DNA is TGTGCCAGCAGCTTAATAGCGGGAGTGAGCGAGCAGTACTTC. Variable domain in full (rest from reference TRBV7-2 and TRBJ2-7): GAGVSQSPSNKVTEKGKDVELRCDPISGHTALYWYRQSLGQGLEFLIYFQGNSAPDKSGLPSDRFSAERTGGSVSTLTIQRTQQEDSAVYLCASSLIAGVSEQYFGPGTRLTVT.

The rearrangement links TRBV10-1 to TRBJ2-2; 13 bases map to TRBD2. V was clipped by 3 bases and J by 4 bases; unmatched bases: 11. Germline CDR1 is WNHNN and CDR2 is SYGVQD (reference sequence). The CDR3 sequence is 19 residues long. CDR3 DNA sequence: TGCGCCAGCAGTGATGGTTCTAGGGGACTAGCGGGACCCACCGGGGAGCTGTTTTTT. Translated: CASSDGSRGLAGPTGELFF.

The count of this clone is one. The rearrangement links TRBV19 to TRBJ2-3; D gene unclear. The CDR3 spans 11 residues. The germline gives CDR1 LNHDA, CDR2 SQIVND (reference sequence). Trimming took off 7 bases at V and 5 bases at J, with 7 bases between the two ends. CDR3 DNA: TGTGCCAGTATGATTGGAGATACGCAGTATTTT. This sequence encodes CASMIGDTQYF.

The rearrangement uses TRBV5-1 and TRBJ1-1; D may be TRBD1 (5 bases). This CDR3 is built from 14 residues. Germline CDR1 and CDR2: SGHRS and YFSETQ. The V end was cut by 4 bases, the J end by 0 bases, with 10 bases between. The CDR3 here is CASSGGGVNTEAFF. The CDR3 DNA reads TGCGCCAGCAGCGGAGGAGGGGTGAACACTGAAGCTTTCTTT.

The V call is TRBV29-1, the J call TRBJ2-2; D possibly corresponds to TRBD2 (7 bases). V shed 5 bases and J shed 1 base, with 17 bases lying between them. This CDR3 has 16 residues. Germline CDR1 SQVTM, CDR2 ANQGSEA. CDR3 bases: TGCAGCGTTAAGGGTGTCGGGGGGCTGAACACCGGGGAGCTGTTTTTT. Translated, it gives CSVKGVGGLNTGELFF.